This T cell receptor (beta chain) emerged from a study of T-cell reconstitution after alpha-beta-depleted transplantation in children. The CDR3 is 14 residues long. CDR1 is DFQATT, CDR2 SNEGSKA, per germline (reference sequence). V was clipped by 3 bases and J by 2 bases, with 13 bases between them. Unique molecular identifiers were built into the TCRbeta library. TCRdb called the PCR reads again in MiXCR, with one record for every CDR3 protein. This table holds 350,000 to 400,000 distinct CDR3 sequences, around 20% found once. This sequence joins TRBV20-1 and TRBJ2-5; TRBD2 might be the D (5 bases). Sample: PBMCs from the stem cell graft donor, taken from the stem cell graft. This receptor was identified in a human donor who donated a stem cell graft to a child with acute myeloid leukemia. CDR3 loop: CSARSGNSQETQYF. The CDR3 nucleotides are TGCAGTGCTAGGTCCGGGAACTCGCAAGAGACCCAGTACTTC.